These T cell receptor beta chains were read from a single sample in a study of identifying expanded T cells in peripheral blood. Only in-frame clones appear in the TCRdb table, and some are missing; sequencing was by immunoSEQ multiplex PCR. The repertoire holds 84,000 or so clones, with approximately 90% as singletons. Sequenced: blood. The receptor set was obtained from a person aged 18 to 75 in good health. Both conserved end residues are part of each CDR3. Each record gives: V gene, J gene, D gene, clone size, CDR3 DNA, CDR3 protein. The D gene is left open where the match is weak. Size is omitted from some rows. Given values are once, few, many or a class for expanded clones.

>TRBV7-9|TRBJ2-7|-|-
TGTGCCAGCAGCATTAGCCGTTACGAGCAGTACTTC
CASSISRYEQYF
>TRBV4-2|TRBJ1-2|-|-
TGTGCCAGCAGCCCTAGCAGGGCCATGAGGGATGGCTACACCTTC
CASSPSRAMRDGYTF
>TRBV28|TRBJ2-2|-|-
TGTGCCAGCAGTTTATCCGGGACAAGCGGGGAGCTGTTTTTT
CASSLSGTSGELFF
>TRBV6-5|TRBJ1-1|-|-
TGTGCCAGCAGCGCAAAGAAGGAGAACACTGAAGCTTTCTTT
CASSAKKENTEAFF
>TRBV27|TRBJ1-2|TRBD1|-
TGTGCCAGCAGTCAAACAGGGGGCGCGGGTGGCTACACCTTC
CASSQTGGAGGYTF
>TRBV10-3|TRBJ1-2|-|-
TGTGCCATCAGTTCGACAGGCGATGGCTACACCTTC
CAISSTGDGYTF
>TRBV30|TRBJ1-4|-|-
TGTGCCTGGAGTGCAATAGGGGGGGTGGAAAAACTGTTTTTT
CAWSAIGGVEKLFF
>TRBV10-3|TRBJ2-7|-|-
TGTGCCATCAGCAGGGACGGCTACGAGCAGTACTTC
CAISRDGYEQYF
>TRBV7-9|TRBJ2-5|TRBD2|once
TGTGCCAGCAGCCCAAGGGGGGGACTAGCACGTGAGACCCAGTACTTC
CASSPRGGLARETQYF
>TRBV13|TRBJ1-2|TRBD1|-
TGTGCCAGCAGCTTAGGCCTTCCGGGACAGGGATTTCGTGGCTACACCTTC
CASSLGLPGQGFRGYTF
>TRBV30|TRBJ1-4|-|-
TGTGCCTGGAGTGTAGTGAGTGAAGGTGAACTGTTTTTT
CAWSVVSEGELFF
>TRBV5-6|TRBJ2-3|TRBD1|-
TGTGCCAGCAGCCCGGGACAGGGGGCAGATACGCAGTATTTT
CASSPGQGADTQYF
>TRBV7-2|TRBJ2-7|-|-
TGTGCCAGCAGCTTAGGGTTGGGCCACGAGCAGTACTTC
CASSLGLGHEQYF
>TRBV5-1|TRBJ1-1|TRBD1|-
TGCGCCAGCAGCTTCCAGGGGGCGGCCACTGAAGCTTTCTTT
CASSFQGAATEAFF
>TRBV18|TRBJ1-2|TRBD1|-
TGTGCCAGCTCACCACAGGGACAGGGGAGGTATGGCTACACCTTC
CASSPQGQGRYGYTF
>TRBV27|TRBJ1-1|-|-
TGTGCCAGCAGTTTTCGAGGGGTGAACACTGAAGCTTTCTTT
CASSFRGVNTEAFF
>TRBV20-1|TRBJ1-2|-|few
TGCAGTGCCACGGGCCCCTATGGCTACACCTTC
CSATGPYGYTF
>TRBV11-1|TRBJ2-3|TRBD1|-
TGTGCCAGCAGCCAGACAGGGTTAGGAGGCCCTAGCACAGATACGCAGTATTTT
CASSQTGLGGPSTDTQYF
>TRBV9|TRBJ2-4|-|-
TGTGCCAGCAGCGTAGGAAGGGGGACGAGGAACATTCAGTACTTC
CASSVGRGTRNIQYF
>TRBV2|TRBJ2-2|-|-
TGTGCCAGCAGTCCACGGAACACCGGGGAGCTGTTTTTT
CASSPRNTGELFF
>TRBV11-3|TRBJ2-1|TRBD1|-
TGTGCCAGCAGCTTCGGGACAGCAATACCTCACAATGAGCAGTTCTTC
CASSFGTAIPHNEQFF
>TRBV27|TRBJ2-7|-|-
TGTGCCAGCAGTTCTGGGGGGGCTAGCAGGATCCACGAGCAGTACTTC
CASSSGGASRIHEQYF
>TRBV4-3|TRBJ1-1|TRBD1|few
TGCGCCAGCAGCCAAGTGACAGGGGGAACTGAAGCTTTCTTT
CASSQVTGGTEAFF
>TRBV27|TRBJ1-6|-|few
TGTGCCAGCCGCACCGGATCCTCCTATAATTCACCCCTCCACTTT
CASRTGSSYNSPLHF
>TRBV7-2|TRBJ2-7|TRBD2|-
TGTGCCAGCAGCTTACAGCGGGAGGGCCCCTACGAGCAGTACTTC
CASSLQREGPYEQYF
>TRBV5-6|TRBJ1-4|-|-
TGTGCCAGCAGCTTAGTTGCAACTAATGAAAAACTGTTTTTT
CASSLVATNEKLFF
>TRBV18|TRBJ2-3|-|-
TGTGCCAGCTCACCAAACCCAGGGGGGGTCACAGATACGCAGTATTTT
CASSPNPGGVTDTQYF
>TRBV9|TRBJ2-3|TRBD2|once
TGTGCCAGCAGCCCGACTAGCGGGATGGGAGATACGCAGTATTTT
CASSPTSGMGDTQYF
>TRBV6-6|TRBJ1-1|-|-
TGTGCCAGCAGTTATAATCCGGTTAGGCAGGACACTGAAGCTTTCTTT
CASSYNPVRQDTEAFF
>TRBV27|TRBJ2-1|-|-
TGTGCCAGCAGTTTAACGAGGAGCTCCTACAATGAGCAGTTCTTC
CASSLTRSSYNEQFF
>TRBV5-1|TRBJ2-7|-|once
TGCGCCAGCAGCTTAAAGACTCCGTCCTACGAGCAGTACTTC
CASSLKTPSYEQYF
>TRBV18|TRBJ1-4|-|-
TGTGCCAGCTCACCCCAGGGATTGGCTAATGAAAAACTGTTTTTT
CASSPQGLANEKLFF